A single T cell receptor (beta chain) is shown here with its context. Germline CDR1 reads LGHNA; CDR2 reads YSLEER. V trimming: 5 bases; J trimming: 0 bases; junction bases outside the gene matches: 2. The CDR3 is 14 residues long. This sample is drawn from a study of PD-L1 blockade in urothelial cancer. Assay used: immunoSEQ multiplex PCR; TCRdb lists only in-frame clones, some missing. This sample has under 30,000 clones; around nine tenths occur once, and the top ten carry approximately 2.8%. This sequence was found in a man in his fifties or sixties with urothelial cancer. The V and J genes are TRBV4-3 and TRBJ1-1, with 8 bases lining up with TRBD1. The source was PBMCs, collected around atezolizumab (anti-PD-L1) treatment. In DNA, the CDR3 is TGCGCCAGCAGCTGGGACAGGTTGAACACTGAAGCTTTCTTT. This encodes CASSWDRLNTEAFF.